Listed below are T cell receptor beta chains from one sample, sequenced in a study of blood T cells in healthy people across ages. TCRdb reprocessed the 5' RACE reads via MiXCR and lists one record per CDR3 protein. The sample consists of over a million distinct CDR3 sequences, around 39% of them appearing once. The specimen sequenced was blood. The receptors here all came from a woman between 18 and 29 years old in good health. CDR3s include the opening cysteine and the closing phenylalanine or tryptophan. A D gene is named only where the DNA matches it firmly. Clone size is shown for a subset of rows, as once, few, many or a class of expanded clone.

J: TRBJ2-1; D: TRBD2; size: few; V: TRBV25-1; DNA: TGTGCCAGCAGTGAATTAGCTAGCGGGGGGATCGGCAATGAGCAGTTCTTC; CDR3: CASSELASGGIGNEQFF
J: TRBJ2-7; D: NA; size: NA; V: TRBV6-5; DNA: TGTGCCAGCAGTTACTCGGCAGGGCCAGGCTACGAGCAGTACTTC; CDR3: CASSYSAGPGYEQYF
J: TRBJ1-6; D: NA; size: NA; V: TRBV7-2; DNA: TGTGCCAGCAGCGCTATGGCAGGGCCACCCCTCCACTTT; CDR3: CASSAMAGPPLHF
J: TRBJ2-6; D: NA; size: NA; V: TRBV5-1; DNA: TGCGCCAGCAGCCCATCTCGCAGCTCTGGGGCCAACGTCCTGACTTTC; CDR3: CASSPSRSSGANVLTF
J: TRBJ2-7; D: TRBD2; size: few; V: TRBV27; DNA: TGTGCCAGCAGTTTATTGACGCCGACTAGCGAACCATACGAGCAGTACTTC; CDR3: CASSLLTPTSEPYEQYF
J: TRBJ2-4; D: TRBD2; size: few; V: TRBV12-3/TRBV12-4; DNA: TGTGCCAGCAACCGCGGGGGGGAGAGGGACATTCAGTACTTC; CDR3: CASNRGGERDIQYF
J: TRBJ2-2; D: NA; size: many; V: TRBV5-1; DNA: TGTGCCAGCAGCTTACAGGGCACCGGGGAGCTGTTTTTT; CDR3: CASSLQGTGELFF
J: TRBJ2-1; D: TRBD2; size: few; V: TRBV4-2; DNA: TGTGCCAGCAGCCAAGATCGGGGGACTAGCTCCCCGAGCTCCTACAATGAGCAGTTCTTC; CDR3: CASSQDRGTSSPSSYNEQFF
J: TRBJ2-1; D: TRBD2; size: NA; V: TRBV30; DNA: TGTGCCTGGAGTAGCGGGGGATTTTACAATGAGCAGTTCTTC; CDR3: CAWSSGGFYNEQFF
J: TRBJ2-7; D: NA; size: few; V: TRBV25-1; DNA: TGTGCCAGCAGTGAATCGGGAGCCTCCTACGAGCAGTACTTC; CDR3: CASSESGASYEQYF
J: TRBJ1-2; D: NA; size: NA; V: TRBV10-3; DNA: TGTGCCATCAGAACGACAGTGGGGGATGGCTACACCTTC; CDR3: CAIRTTVGDGYTF
J: TRBJ2-3; D: NA; size: many; V: TRBV10-3; DNA: TGTGCCACCGAGGACTTAACAGATACGCAGTATTTT; CDR3: CATEDLTDTQYF
J: TRBJ2-1; D: TRBD2; size: NA; V: TRBV7-9; DNA: TGTGCCAGCAGCTTAGCGACGGGGGAGGGCCTTAGCGAGCAGTTCTTC; CDR3: CASSLATGEGLSEQFF
J: TRBJ1-6; D: NA; size: NA; V: TRBV9; DNA: TGTGCCAGCAGCGTGACCAGGGATTCACCCCTCCACTTT; CDR3: CASSVTRDSPLHF
J: TRBJ2-7; D: TRBD2; size: NA; V: TRBV20-1; DNA: TGCAGTGCGGTACAAAGACAGGTCTTGACTAGCGGGAGGGTGACCTACGAGCAGTACTTC; CDR3: CSAVQRQVLTSGRVTYEQYF
J: TRBJ2-5; D: NA; size: NA; V: TRBV10-3; DNA: TGTGCCATCAGTGATTTTAGCGAGGGGGACCAAGAGACCCAGTACTTC; CDR3: CAISDFSEGDQETQYF